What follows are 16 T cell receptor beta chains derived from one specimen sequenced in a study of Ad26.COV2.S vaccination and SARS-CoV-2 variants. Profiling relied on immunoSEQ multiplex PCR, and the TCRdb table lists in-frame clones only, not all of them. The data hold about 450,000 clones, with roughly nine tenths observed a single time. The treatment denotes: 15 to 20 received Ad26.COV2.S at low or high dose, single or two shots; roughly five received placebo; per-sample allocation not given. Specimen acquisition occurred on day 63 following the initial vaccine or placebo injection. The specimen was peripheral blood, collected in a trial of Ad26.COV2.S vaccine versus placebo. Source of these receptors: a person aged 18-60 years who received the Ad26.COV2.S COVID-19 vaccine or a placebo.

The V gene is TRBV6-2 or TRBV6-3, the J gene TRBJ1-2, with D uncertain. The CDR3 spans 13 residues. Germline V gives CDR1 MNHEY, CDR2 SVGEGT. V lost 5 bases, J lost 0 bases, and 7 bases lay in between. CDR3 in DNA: TGTGCCAGCAGTAGAGGCACTAACTATGGCTACACCTTC. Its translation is CASSRGTNYGYTF.

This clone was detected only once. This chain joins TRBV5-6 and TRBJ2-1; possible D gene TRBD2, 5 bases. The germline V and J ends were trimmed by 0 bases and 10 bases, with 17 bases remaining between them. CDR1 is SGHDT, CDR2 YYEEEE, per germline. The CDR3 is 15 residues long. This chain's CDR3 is CASSLDPGLPREQFF. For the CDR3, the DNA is TGTGCCAGCAGCTTGGATCCTGGACTCCCCCGAGAGCAGTTCTTC.

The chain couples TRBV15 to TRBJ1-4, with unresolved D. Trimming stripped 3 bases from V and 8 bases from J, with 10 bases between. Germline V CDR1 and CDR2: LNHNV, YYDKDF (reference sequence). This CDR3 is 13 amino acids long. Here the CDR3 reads CATSSHLGEKLFF. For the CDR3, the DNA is TGTGCCACCAGCAGCCATCTTGGGGAAAAACTGTTTTTT.

This CDR3 is CASSTTLRGTYEQYV. Here the CDR3 DNA reads TGTGCCAGCTCAACCACCCTCCGCGGGACTTACGAGCAGTACGTC. The rearrangement joins TRBV27 to TRBJ2-7; maybe TRBD2 (6 bases). The CDR3 consists of 15 residues. Deletions cut 8 bases from V and 4 bases from J, with 21 bases between. The germline V gene has CDR1 MNHEY and CDR2 SMNVEV (reference sequence).

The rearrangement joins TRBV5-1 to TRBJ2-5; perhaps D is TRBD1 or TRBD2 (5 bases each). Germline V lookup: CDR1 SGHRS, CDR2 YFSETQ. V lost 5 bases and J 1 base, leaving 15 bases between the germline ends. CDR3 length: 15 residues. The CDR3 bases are TGCGCCAGCAGTGGGGGTACGGCACCCCAAGAGACCCAGTACTTC. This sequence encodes CASSGGTAPQETQYF.

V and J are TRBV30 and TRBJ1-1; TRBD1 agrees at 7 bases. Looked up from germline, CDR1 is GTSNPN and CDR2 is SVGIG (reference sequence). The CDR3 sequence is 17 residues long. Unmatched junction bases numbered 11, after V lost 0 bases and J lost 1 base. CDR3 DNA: TGTGCCTGGAGTGTAACGACGTGGGGACAGACGAACACTGAAGCTTTCTTT. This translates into CAWSVTTWGQTNTEAFF.

CDR3 nucleotide sequence: TGCAGCGTTGAGGGGACAGTCACCGAAGCTTTCTTT. This codes for CSVEGTVTEAFF. V and J are TRBV29-1 and TRBJ1-1; 7 bases map to TRBD1. V trimming: 3 bases; J trimming: 8 bases; junction bases outside the gene matches: 6. The length of the CDR3 is 12 residues. CDR1 SQVTM and CDR2 ANQGSEA come from the germline V gene.

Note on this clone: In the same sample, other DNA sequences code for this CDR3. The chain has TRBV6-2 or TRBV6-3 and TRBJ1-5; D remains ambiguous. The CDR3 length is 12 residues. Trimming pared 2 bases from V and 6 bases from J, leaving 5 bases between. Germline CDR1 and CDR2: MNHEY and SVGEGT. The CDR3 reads CASSYRSQPQHF. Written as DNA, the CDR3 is TGTGCCAGCAGTTACCGGAGTCAGCCCCAGCATTTT.

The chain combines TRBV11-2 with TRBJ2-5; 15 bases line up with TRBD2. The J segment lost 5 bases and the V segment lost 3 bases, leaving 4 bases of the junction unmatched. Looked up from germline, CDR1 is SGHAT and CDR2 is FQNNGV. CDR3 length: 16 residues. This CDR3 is CASSFGLAGGWETQYF. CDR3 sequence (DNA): TGTGCCAGCAGCTTCGGACTAGCGGGGGGGTGGGAGACCCAGTACTTC.

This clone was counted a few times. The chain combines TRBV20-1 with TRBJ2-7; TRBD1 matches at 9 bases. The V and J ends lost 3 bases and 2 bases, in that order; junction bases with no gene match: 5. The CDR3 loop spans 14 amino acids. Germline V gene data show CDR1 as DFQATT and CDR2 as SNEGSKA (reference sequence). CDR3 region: CSASPGQGPYEQYF. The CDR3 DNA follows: TGCAGTGCTAGTCCTGGACAGGGGCCCTACGAGCAGTACTTC.

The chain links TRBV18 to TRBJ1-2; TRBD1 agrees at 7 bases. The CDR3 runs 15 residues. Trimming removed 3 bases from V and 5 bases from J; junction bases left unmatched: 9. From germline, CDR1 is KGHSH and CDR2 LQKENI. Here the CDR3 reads CASSPYQGQKYGYTF. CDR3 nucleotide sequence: TGTGCCAGCTCACCTTATCAGGGACAGAAATATGGCTACACCTTC.

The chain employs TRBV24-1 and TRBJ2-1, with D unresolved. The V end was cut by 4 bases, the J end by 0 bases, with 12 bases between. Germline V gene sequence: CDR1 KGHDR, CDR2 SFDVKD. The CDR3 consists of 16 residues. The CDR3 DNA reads TGTGCCACCAGTGAGTCCCCGGGTTTCTCCTACAATGAGCAGTTCTTC. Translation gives CATSESPGFSYNEQFF.

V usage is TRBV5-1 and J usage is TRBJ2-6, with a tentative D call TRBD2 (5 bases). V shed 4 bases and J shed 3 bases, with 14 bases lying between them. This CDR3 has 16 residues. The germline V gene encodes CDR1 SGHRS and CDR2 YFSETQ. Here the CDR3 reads CASSPGNVGGANVLTF. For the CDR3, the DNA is TGCGCCAGCAGCCCCGGGAACGTAGGTGGGGCCAACGTCCTGACTTTC.

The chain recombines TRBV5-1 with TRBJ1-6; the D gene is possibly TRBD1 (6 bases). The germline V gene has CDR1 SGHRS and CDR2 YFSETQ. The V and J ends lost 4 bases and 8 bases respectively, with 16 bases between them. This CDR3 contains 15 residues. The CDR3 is CASSDTGIGDSPLHF. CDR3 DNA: TGCGCCAGCAGCGACACAGGGATCGGGGATTCACCCCTCCACTTT.

In DNA, the CDR3 is TGTAGTCATCAGGGACTAGCGGGAGGTGCAGATACGCAGTATTTT. It yields the protein CSHQGLAGGADTQYF. The chain uses TRBV2 and TRBJ2-3, with 15 bases identical to TRBD2. Germline-derived CDR1 and CDR2 are SNHLY and FYNNEI. The CDR3 length is 15 residues.

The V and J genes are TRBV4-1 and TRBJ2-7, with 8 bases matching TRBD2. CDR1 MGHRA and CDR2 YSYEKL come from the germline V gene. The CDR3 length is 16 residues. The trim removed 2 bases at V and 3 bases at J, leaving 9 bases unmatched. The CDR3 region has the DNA TGCGCCAGCAGCCAAAAGGGCAGCGGGGGCGACTACGAGCAGTACTTC. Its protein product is CASSQKGSGGDYEQYF.